Described below is a single T cell receptor (beta chain) sequence and its context. Original methodology: The authors estimated nucleated cell counts from reference gene primer amplification. Only in-frame clones appear in the TCRdb table, and some are missing; sequencing was by immunoSEQ multiplex PCR. That table furnishes V, J and clone size, whereas the DNA furnished D and trimming. The data contain a few hundred thousand clones, over 80% of them singletons. V lost 2 bases, J lost 8 bases, and 7 bases stayed unmatched. The CDR3 consists of 14 residues. The germline gives CDR1 SGHRS, CDR2 YFSETQ. This record comes from a study of blood T cell repertoires in COVID-19. The overall study: Researchers got acute and convalescent COVID-19 samples from the United States, Italy and Spain. Sample material is recorded as cDNA or gDNA derived from T cells, B-cell-depleted T cells, or PBMCs.

Material for sequencing was peripheral blood. V gene TRBV5-1 combines with J gene TRBJ2-1, with 7 bases fitting TRBD1. This receptor was obtained from a young man who had recovered from COVID-19. The CDR3 sequence: CASSLGRGIDEQFF. The CDR3, as DNA: TGCGCCAGCAGCTTAGGCAGGGGGATCGATGAGCAGTTCTTC.